This T cell receptor (beta chain) was observed in a study of regulatory T cells in long-lasting Graves disease. Researchers made TCR beta libraries by using iRepertoire HTBI primers and running Arm-PCR on CDR3 regions. One entry per CDR3 protein results from TCRdb running MiXCR on the multiplex PCR reads. Of some 600,000 distinct CDR3 sequences in the sample, roughly a sixth are singletons; the top ten hold around 11%. Study outcomes and limitations: Whereas about a thousand public clonotypes were shared by new patients, persistent patients shared more, at over 2,500.

In its sample, this clonotype was seen many times. Its antigen remains unknown. Described time point: newly diagnosed GD, antithyroid drugs for less than 3 months. Following extraction of RNA from PBMCs, that RNA was used to make the TCR library. This sample also belongs to another study, concerning T cells in Graves' hyperthyroidism and ophthalmopathy. That report adds: Graves' hyperthyroidism was deemed stable absent ophthalmopathy progression within 18 months. Most thyroid clonotypes expanded above 0.001 appeared in blood too.

This TCR derives from a man aged 18 to 30 with Graves disease. The specimen comprised peripheral blood mononuclear cells (PBMCs), sampled at new diagnosis, from a patient treated with antithyroid drugs.

The CDR3 here is CAWRGFTEAFF. The CDR3 bases are TGTGCCTGGAGAGGGTTCACTGAAGCTTTCTTT. The J gene is TRBJ1-1, the V gene TRBV30; D uncertain. Germline V gives CDR1 GTSNPN, CDR2 SVGIG (reference sequence). Deletions cut 3 bases from V and 4 bases from J, with 6 bases between. There are 11 residues in the CDR3.